This T cell receptor (beta chain) was captured in a study of shared clonotypes between healthy human individuals. Study-level information: With ages of 18 to 49, the donors were a couple of women and three men.

Genomic DNA of every subset was divided equally among multiple immunoSEQ plates. Clones were sequenced by immunoSEQ multiplex PCR, and TCRdb holds only the in-frame ones, with some missing. The table has 2.3 million or so clones, 85% to 95% seen once; the top ten hold 0.39%. Overall study findings and caveats: Sharing across four donors was highest in naive CD4 (around 5%) and lowest in memory CD8 (approximately 0.4%).

Within Nashville, Tennessee resided all donors, each a Caucasian adult. V gave up 5 bases and J gave up 5 bases; unmatched junction bases: 6. This CDR3 region has 16 residues. Germline CDR1 SGHVS, CDR2 FQNEAQ. For this clone: The antigen remains undetermined.

V is TRBV7-8 and J is TRBJ2-2; 12 nucleotides agree with TRBD1. The source material was naive CD4+ T cells from PBMCs. Subset of the sample: CD45RA+ positively selected. The TCR was taken from a man in his late teens or twenties in good health. Some clones in this sample may be carry-over from other donors' samples. The chain's CDR3 is CASSPRDRGRTGELFF. The CDR3 DNA reads TGTGCCAGCAGCCCCCGGGACAGGGGGCGGACCGGGGAGCTGTTTTTT.